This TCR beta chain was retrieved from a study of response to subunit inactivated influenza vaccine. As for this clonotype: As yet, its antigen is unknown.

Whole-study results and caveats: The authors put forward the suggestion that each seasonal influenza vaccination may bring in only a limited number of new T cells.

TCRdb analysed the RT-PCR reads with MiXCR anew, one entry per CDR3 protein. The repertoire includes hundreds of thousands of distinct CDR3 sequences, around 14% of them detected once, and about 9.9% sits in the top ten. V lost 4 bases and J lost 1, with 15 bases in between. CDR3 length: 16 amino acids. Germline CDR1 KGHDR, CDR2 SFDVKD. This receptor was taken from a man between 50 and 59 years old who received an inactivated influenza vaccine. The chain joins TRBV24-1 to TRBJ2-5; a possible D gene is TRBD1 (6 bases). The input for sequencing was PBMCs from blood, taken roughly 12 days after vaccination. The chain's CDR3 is CATSDPGQATQETQYF. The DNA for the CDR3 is TGTGCCACCAGTGACCCGGGACAAGCAACCCAAGAGACCCAGTACTTC.